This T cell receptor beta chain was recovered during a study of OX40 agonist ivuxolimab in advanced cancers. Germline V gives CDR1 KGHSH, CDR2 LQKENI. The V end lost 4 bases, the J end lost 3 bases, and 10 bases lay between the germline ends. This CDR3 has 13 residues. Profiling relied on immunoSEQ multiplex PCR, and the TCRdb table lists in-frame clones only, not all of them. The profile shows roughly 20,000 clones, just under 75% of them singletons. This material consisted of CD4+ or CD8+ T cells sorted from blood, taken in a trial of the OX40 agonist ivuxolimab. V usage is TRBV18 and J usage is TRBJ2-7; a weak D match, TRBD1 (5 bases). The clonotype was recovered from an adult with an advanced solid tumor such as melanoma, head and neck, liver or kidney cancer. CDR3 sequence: CASSLEDNYEQYF. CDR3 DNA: TGTGCCAGCTCACTAGAGGACAACTACGAGCAGTACTTC.